These 7 T cell receptor beta chains were sequenced from one sample in a study of shared clonotypes between healthy human individuals. Measured with immunoSEQ multiplex PCR; TCRdb has only the in-frame clones, and not every one. The sample has 450,000 to 500,000 clones; about 78% are singletons. The source material was PBMCs. The origin of the receptors is a woman between 40 and 50 years old in good health. Some clones in this sample may be carry-over from other donors' samples.

This sequence joins TRBV27 and TRBJ2-7, with 10 positions matching TRBD2. V shed 4 bases, J shed 5 bases, and the junction held 11 bases outside the gene matches. The length of the CDR3 is 16 residues. The germline CDR1 and CDR2 sequences are MNHEY and SMNVEV (reference sequence). CDR3 sequence (DNA): TGTGCCAGCAGTTCCACCAGTAGCGGGAGGTTACACGAGCAGTACTTC. As protein: CASSSTSSGRLHEQYF.

The V call is TRBV6-6, the J call TRBJ2-2; a weak D match, TRBD1 (6 bases). The ends were cut back, 4 bases at V and 1 base at J, with 10 bases in the middle. Germline V gene data show CDR1 as MNHNY and CDR2 as SVGAGI (reference sequence). This CDR3 contains 15 residues. The DNA for the CDR3 is TGTGCCAGCAGTTCCGACAGGCTGAACACCGGGGAGCTGTTTTTT. Translating gives CASSSDRLNTGELFF.

For this clone: Within the sample, other DNA sequences also encode this same CDR3. The J gene is TRBJ1-4, the V gene TRBV18; 9 nucleotides agree with TRBD1. The ends lost 3 bases at V and 7 bases at J; junction bases unmatched: 6. In germline, CDR1 is KGHSH, CDR2 LQKENI. CDR3 length: 15 residues. The CDR3 here is CASSPPGQGGEKLFF. The CDR3 DNA follows: TGTGCCAGCTCACCTCCGGGACAGGGAGGTGAAAAACTGTTTTTT.

This clone was counted once. The J gene is TRBJ1-5, the V gene TRBV6-9; D is uncertain. The CDR3 is made up of 13 amino acids. V shed 5 bases and J shed 3 bases, with 8 bases lying between them. Germline loops: CDR1 MNHGY, CDR2 SVAAGI. The CDR3 here is CASSKEANQPQHF. As DNA, the CDR3 is TGTGCCAGCAGTAAAGAGGCCAATCAGCCCCAGCATTTT.

The chain joins TRBV28 to TRBJ2-6; the D gene is possibly TRBD1 (6 bases). The V gene's germline CDR1 is MDHEN and CDR2 SYDVKM. The CDR3 loop spans 16 amino acids. V was cut by 5 bases and J by 0 bases, with 11 bases left in between. DNA for the CDR3: TGTGCCAGCAGTAACAGGGTTTACTCTGGGGCCAACGTCCTGACTTTC. The encoded protein is CASSNRVYSGANVLTF.

This clone showed up just a few times. CDR3 in DNA: TGTGCCAGCTCACCACCTGCTGGAGGCCCTGGAAACACCATATATTTT. It is translated as CASSPPAGGPGNTIYF. The chain combines TRBV18 with TRBJ1-3; D remains unclear. V gave up 0 bases and J gave up 2 bases, with 11 bases separating them. The CDR3 totals 16 residues. The germline V gene encodes CDR1 KGHSH and CDR2 LQKENI.

The chain uses TRBV2 and TRBJ1-1; D unresolved. The CDR3 covers 13 residues. Germline lookup yields CDR1 SNHLY and CDR2 FYNNEI. Trimming pared 10 bases from V and 0 bases from J, leaving 12 bases between. This CDR3 reads CATGEQMNTEAFF. The CDR3 nucleotides read TGTGCCACCGGAGAGCAAATGAACACTGAAGCTTTCTTT. The whole variable domain, filled in from reference TRBV2 and TRBJ1-1, reads EPEVTQTPSHQVTQMGQEVILRCVPISNHLYFYWYRQILGQKVEFLVSFYNNEISEKSEIFDDQFSVERPDGSNFTLKIRSTKLEDSAMYFCATGEQMNTEAFFGQGTRLTVV.